These T cell receptor beta chains were read from a single sample in a study of memory CD4+ T cells and cytomegalovirus serostatus. Data came from immunoSEQ multiplex PCR; TCRdb stores just in-frame clones and leaves some out. This sample carries tens of thousands of clones, around 79% of them seen once, and the ten largest clones take roughly 5.2%. The sequenced sample was memory CD4+ T cells from blood. These receptors originate from an adult in good health and CMV-seropositive. Both conserved end residues are part of each CDR3. The order of the fields is J gene, V gene, D gene, CDR3 protein. D genes are given only for firm matches.

TRBJ1-4 TRBV28 - CASRTRDFDEKLFF
- TRBV6-5 - CASSPGQRYEQYF
TRBJ1-4 TRBV4-2 TRBD1 CASSRHSTGESFNEKLFF
TRBJ1-1 TRBV7-8 - CASSPGGTGTAFF
TRBJ2-2 TRBV19 - CASSKGQTNTGELFF
TRBJ2-2 TRBV2 TRBD2 CASSPSGLEGGELFF
TRBJ2-3 TRBV7-3 TRBD2 CASSLGLAGAAQYF
TRBJ2-1 TRBV5-1 TRBD2 CASSPPAGGKGNEQFF
TRBJ1-2 TRBV6-5 - CASSYSTSYGYTF
TRBJ1-1 TRBV2 - CASSETTVNTEAFF
TRBJ1-6 TRBV7-2 TRBD1 CASSFRSGGNSPLHF
TRBJ2-1 TRBV9 TRBD2 CASSVGASGSRQEQFF
TRBJ1-3 TRBV5-5 - CASSGLPSGNTIYF
TRBJ2-7 TRBV7-6 TRBD1 CASSSPGQGIYEQYF
TRBJ2-1 TRBV5-1 - CASSSLSSPSSYNEQFF
TRBJ1-2 TRBV7-2 - CASSLQGSDYGYTF
TRBJ2-5 TRBV29-1 - CSVTTGYETQYF
TRBJ2-2 TRBV4-1 - CASRSVQGGRTGELFF
TRBJ1-4 TRBV6-1 TRBD1 CASSGGQGHEKLFF
TRBJ1-2 TRBV7-9 - CASSLGRQNYGYTF
TRBJ2-5 TRBV19 TRBD2 CASSGGEADQETQYF